Sequencing of this T cell receptor beta chain was carried out in a study of shared clonotypes between healthy human individuals. Naive CD8 cells were CD45RO-negative, positively selected for CCR7, excluding terminally differentiated effector memory CD45RA+ cells. The CDR3 consists of 16 residues. Germline values: CDR1 SGHAT, CDR2 FQNNGV. V shed 3 bases, J shed 5 bases, and the junction held 7 bases outside the gene matches. The repertoire was sequenced with immunoSEQ multiplex PCR; TCRdb's copy has only in-frame clones and lacks some. The sample holds about 2,200,000 clones, approximately 94% seen once.

Sequenced input: naive CD8+ T cells from PBMCs. The sequence came from a man aged 18-30 years in good health. Some clones in this sample may be carry-over from other donors' samples. The chain carries TRBV11-2 and TRBJ2-5; TRBD2 agrees at 12 bases. The CDR3 protein is CASSFRLAGVFETQYF. CDR3 coding DNA: TGTGCCAGCAGCTTTCGACTAGCGGGAGTCTTTGAGACCCAGTACTTC.